Below, 24 T cell receptor beta chains from the same sample are listed, as sequenced in a study of CD8+CD57+ T cells in acquired aplastic anemia. Template material for TCR beta VDJ and CDR3 profiling consisted of genomic DNA. TCRdb independently ran MiXCR on the reads; one entry per CDR3 protein. The sample carries about 210,000 distinct CDR3 sequences, 30% to 35% recorded once. The material sequenced was sorted CD4+, CD8+, or CD8+CD57+ T cells (not recorded which) from PBMCs. All receptors derive from a human donor in good health, serving as a control.

In this sample, this clonotype turned up many times. This chain joins TRBV2 and TRBJ2-5; a possible D gene is TRBD1 (5 bases). Trimming took off 8 bases at V and 3 bases at J, with 7 bases between the two ends. Per germline, CDR1 SNHLY and CDR2 FYNNEI. CDR3 length equals 11 residues. CDR3 coding DNA: TGTGCCAGCGACAGAAAAGAGACCCAGTACTTC. Translated: CASDRKETQYF. The whole variable domain, remainder taken from reference TRBV2 and TRBJ2-5, is EPEVTQTPSHQVTQMGQEVILRCVPISNHLYFYWYRQILGQKVEFLVSFYNNEISEKSEIFDDQFSVERPDGSNFTLKIRSTKLEDSAMYFCASDRKETQYFGPGTRLLVL.

The rearrangement links TRBV20-1 to TRBJ2-5; 9 positions agree with TRBD2. The CDR3 spans 15 residues. Looked up from germline, CDR1 is DFQATT and CDR2 is SNEGSKA (reference sequence). V lost 4 bases and J lost 5; bases outside the gene matches: 11. CDR3 DNA: TGCAGTGCTACCCCCGGGGTAGCGGGGGATGAGACCCAGTACTTC. As protein: CSATPGVAGDETQYF.

This clonotype was recorded at least ten times. The chain couples TRBV11-1 to TRBJ1-6, with TRBD1 identical over 10 bases. CDR3 length: 14 amino acids. Germline V gene sequence: CDR1 SGHAT, CDR2 FQDESV (reference sequence). The V gene end was trimmed by 5 bases and the J gene end by 8 bases; junction bases not matched to a gene: 3. DNA of the CDR3: TGTGCCAGCAGCGAGGACAGGGGGTATTCACCCCTCCACTTT. As protein: CASSEDRGYSPLHF.

Many counts were recorded for this clonotype. The chain combines TRBV10-3 with TRBJ2-3; no reliable D call. The germline V gene has CDR1 ENHRY and CDR2 SYGVKD. The CDR3 loop spans 13 amino acids. The V end lost 7 bases, the J end lost 2 bases, and 10 bases lay between the germline ends. The CDR3 spells CAINYLFTDTQYF. The DNA of the CDR3 is TGTGCCATCAATTACCTATTCACAGATACGCAGTATTTT.

As concerns this clonotype: One end of the junction varies from germline; a read error may be responsible. The rearrangement joins TRBV15 to TRBJ1-4, with a tentative D call TRBD1 (5 bases). The CDR3 contains 13 residues. The germline V gene encodes CDR1 LNHNV and CDR2 YYDKDF (reference sequence). Written as DNA, the CDR3 is TGTGCCACCAAGGGACGGTTCAATGAAAAACTGTTCTTT. Translation gives CATKGRFNEKLFF. The complete variable domain, with remaining parts taken from reference TRBV15 and TRBJ1-4, reads DAMVIQNPRYQVTQFGKPVTLSCSQTLNHNVMYWYQQKSSQAPKLLFHYYDKDFNNEADTPDNFQSRRPNTSFCFLDIRSPGLGDTAMYLCATKGRFNEKLFFGSGTQLSVL.

This clonotype was detected a few times. V is TRBV27 and J is TRBJ2-7; possible D gene TRBD1, 6 bases. The V gene's germline CDR1 is MNHEY and CDR2 SMNVEV (reference sequence). V was pared by 3 bases and J by 6 bases, with 15 bases between. The CDR3 has 14 residues. For the CDR3, the DNA is TGTGCCAGCAGTTTTCACAGGGTATTAGGCGAGCAGTACTTC. It codes for CASSFHRVLGEQYF.

This clonotype was seen a few times. V is TRBV5-1 and J is TRBJ1-4; TRBD1 might be the D (5 bases). CDR1 and CDR2 from the germline V gene are SGHRS and YFSETQ. The germline V and J ends were trimmed by 5 bases and 2 bases, with 10 bases remaining between them. This CDR3 spans 14 amino acids. CDR3 protein: CASRSGRTNEKLFF. CDR3 nucleotides: TGCGCCAGCAGGTCAGGGAGGACTAATGAAAAACTGTTTTTT.

This clonotype has just one count. V and J are TRBV2 and TRBJ1-6; D is unclear. Deletions cut 6 bases from V and 3 bases from J, with 9 bases between. Germline V gene data show CDR1 as SNHLY and CDR2 as FYNNEI. CDR3 size: 14 residues. CDR3 loop: CASRAEGYNSPLHF. The CDR3 bases are TGTGCCAGCAGAGCCGAGGGCTATAATTCACCCCTCCACTTT.

This clonotype was observed at least ten times. The CDR3: CASSITASGANVLTF. The CDR3 DNA sequence: TGTGCCAGTAGTATCACAGCGTCTGGGGCCAACGTCCTGACTTTC. The genes are TRBV19 and TRBJ2-6, with D hard to call. The CDR3 is made up of 15 amino acids. With 3 bases removed from V and 1 base from J, the gap between germline ends came to 7 bases. Germline V gene lookup returns CDR1 LNHDA and CDR2 SQIVND (reference sequence).

This clonotype was detected only a few times. Relative to the germline gene, one junction end is altered; a read error may explain this. The chain couples TRBV19 to TRBJ2-3; tentative D call: TRBD1 (6 bases). This CDR3 contains 16 residues. Germline V gene sequence: CDR1 LNHDA, CDR2 SQIVND (reference sequence). The CDR3 nucleotides read TGTGCCAGTAGTGAAGGACAGCTTTCTAGCACAGATACGCAGTGTTTT. Encoded protein: CASSEGQLSSTDTQCF.

This clonotype was counted only a few times. The chain couples TRBV11-2 to TRBJ1-3; D gene ambiguous. Trimming removed 11 bases at V and 2 bases at J, with 13 bases between. The CDR3 is made up of 13 amino acids. CDR1 SGHAT and CDR2 FQNNGV come from the germline V gene. The CDR3 here is CAWRNPPGNTIYF. In DNA, the CDR3 is TGTGCCTGGAGGAACCCCCCTGGAAACACCATATATTTT.

This clonotype came up a few times. Since the CDR3 does not end with the conserved phenylalanine or tryptophan, this likely comes from a read error. The chain carries TRBV5-1 and TRBJ1-1; no clear D gene. V was shortened by 1 base and J by 0 bases, with 10 bases between the two germline ends. CDR3 length: 15 amino acids. The germline CDR1 and CDR2 sequences are SGHRS and YFSETQ. For the CDR3, the DNA is TGCGCCAGCAGCTTGATTCCCAACGTGAACACTGAAGCTTTCCTT. As protein: CASSLIPNVNTEAFL.

In this sample, this clonotype turned up many times. This chain links TRBV5-5 with TRBJ1-6; D uncertain. This CDR3 region has 14 residues. Germline values: CDR1 SGHKS, CDR2 YYEKEE (reference sequence). V lost 3 bases, J lost 9 bases, and 13 bases lay in between. In nucleotides, the CDR3 is TGTGCCAGCAGCTCAATTAGTAATGGTTCACCCCTCCACTTT. This gives the protein CASSSISNGSPLHF.

Comment on this clonotype: One end of the junction varies from germline; a read error may be responsible. This chain connects TRBV19 to TRBJ1-2; no firm D call. The CDR3 consists of 13 residues. Germline CDR1 reads LNHDA; CDR2 reads SQIVND (reference sequence). The DNA of the CDR3 is TGTGACAGTAGTCCCCAAGGCTCCTATGGCTACACCTTC. It encodes CDSSPQGSYGYTF.

The chain recombines TRBV7-6 with TRBJ2-1; 10 nucleotides agree with TRBD2. Trimming cost V 1 base and J 9 bases; bases outside gene matches: 12. In germline, CDR1 is SGHVS, CDR2 FNYEAQ. This CDR3 has 17 amino acids. CDR3 amino acids: CASSLGGTGTSVAEQFF. CDR3 bases: TGTGCCAGCAGCTTAGGGGGAACCGGGACTAGCGTCGCTGAGCAGTTCTTC.

The genes are TRBV7-9 and TRBJ2-5, with D possibly matching TRBD1 (6 bases). The CDR3 is 15 residues long. Trimming took 4 bases from V and 7 from J, leaving 19 bases between them. Germline CDR1 reads SEHNR; CDR2 reads FQNEAQ (reference sequence). Written as DNA, the CDR3 is TGTGCCAGCAGCTCACGAGGACAGTCCGGGTGGACCCAGTACTTC. Its protein product is CASSSRGQSGWTQYF.

Remarks on this clonotype: A read error may be the cause here, since a much bigger clone is one base away. As DNA, the CDR3 is TGTGCCAGCGGTCGAGGAGGTAACTATGGCCACACCTTC. The encoded protein is CASGRGGNYGHTF. The chain couples TRBV12-3 or TRBV12-4 to TRBJ1-2; D is unresolved. CDR3 length: 13 amino acids.

This clonotype was picked up one time. This sequence joins TRBV28 and TRBJ2-3; TRBD2 agrees at 8 bases. The germline gives CDR1 MDHEN, CDR2 SYDVKM. The V gene end was trimmed by 5 bases and the J gene end by 2 bases; junction bases not matched to a gene: 9. The CDR3 runs to 16 residues. CDR3 bases: TGTGCCAGCAGTAAAGGAACTAGCGGATTCACAGATACGCAGTATTTT. This translates into CASSKGTSGFTDTQYF.

This clonotype was counted at least ten times. The chain is built from TRBV20-1 and TRBJ2-5; TRBD2 might be the D (6 bases). The CDR3 contains 14 residues. The germline CDR1 and CDR2 sequences are DFQATT and SNEGSKA (reference sequence). The V and J ends lost 1 base and 5 bases respectively, with 14 bases between them. This CDR3 reads CSARVASAGETQYF. Here the CDR3 DNA reads TGCAGTGCTAGAGTCGCTAGCGCGGGGGAGACCCAGTACTTC.

Note on this clonotype: This may be a read error: a much more frequent sequence differs by one nucleotide. The chain is built from TRBV6-1 and TRBJ1-6; unclear D gene. Trimming shortened V by 8 bases and J by 8 bases, and 13 bases separated the two germline ends. This CDR3 comprises 13 residues. Germline CDR1 MNHNS, CDR2 SASEGT. CDR3 sequence: CASGQAPHSPLHF. The CDR3 region has the DNA TGTGCCAGCGGGCAGGCTCCTCATTCACCCCTCCACTTT.

This clonotype came up a few times. The CDR3 ends on some other residue instead of the conserved phenylalanine or tryptophan, so this is likely a read error. Because the CDR3's place on the DNA is in doubt, the DNA is left out and the CDR3 is given as listed by TCRdb. The chain carries TRBV10-3 and TRBJ1-6; the listed D gene, TRBD1, was not tested against the DNA. The CDR3 extends over 11 residues, inclusive of both ends. Germline loops: CDR1 ENHRY, CDR2 SYGVKD. The CDR3 reads CASSEGGQAIS.

This clonotype was counted at least ten times. This chain uses TRBV9 with TRBJ2-1, with D possibly being TRBD2 (7 bases). The CDR3 consists of 13 residues. The germline gives CDR1 SGDLS, CDR2 YYNGEE. The germline V and J ends were trimmed by 0 bases and 9 bases, with 10 bases remaining between them. CDR3 loop: CASSVGGGPEQFF. The CDR3 region has the DNA TGTGCCAGCAGCGTAGGGGGGGGCCCTGAGCAGTTCTTC.

V gene TRBV2 combines with J gene TRBJ2-5; D tentatively fits TRBD1 or TRBD2 (5 bases each). Trimming left V 7 bases short and J 8 bases short, with 14 bases between. CDR3 length: 12 residues. Germline V CDR1 and CDR2: SNHLY, FYNNEI. The CDR3 DNA is TGTGCCAGCAAGAGGGGTGGCTACACCCAGTACTTC. It translates to CASKRGGYTQYF.

In regard to this clonotype: It may be a read error: a sequence one base away is much more abundant. The J gene is TRBJ2-5, the V gene TRBV20-1, with D possibly matching TRBD2 (6 bases). The CDR3 is made up of 14 amino acids. CDR1 DFQATT and CDR2 SNEGSKA come from the germline V gene (reference sequence). This CDR3 reads CSAFLRDSQATQYF. In DNA, the CDR3 is TGCAGTGCCTTCCTCCGGGACTCCCAAGCGACCCAGTACTTC.